The clone carrying this TCR beta chain has a count of ten or more. Its specificity is unknown. Germline V gene sequence: CDR1 MNHEY, CDR2 SMNVEV (reference sequence). Unmatched junction bases numbered 11, after V lost 6 bases and J lost 5 bases. CDR3 size: 15 residues. The source of the sample is a study of T cells in Graves' hyperthyroidism and ophthalmopathy. As for the study in general: Peripheral blood collection took place at initial diagnosis, before any treatment. Study findings and constraints: Expanded thyroid clonotypes (above 0.001) were mostly also found in blood. Ophthalmopathy was distinguished from stable hyperthyroidism by 13 V-J signatures.

The CDR3 regions of TCR beta were amplified from RNA transcripts. A set of HTBI primers served as the primers for a first-round RT-PCR of the TCR CDR3. MiXCR, applied by TCRdb to the multiplex PCR reads, yields one record per CDR3 protein. This sample has 550,000 to 700,000 distinct CDR3 sequences, with roughly 15% found just once. This sample holds PBMCs from 8 to 10 ml fresh peripheral blood. This rearrangement joins TRBV27 to TRBJ2-7, with 9 bases matching TRBD1. Sample: blood. The TCR was taken from a woman between 40 and 50 years old with Graves' ophthalmopathy. The CDR3 sequence: CASSLTGTGFNEQYF. The CDR3 region has the DNA TGTGCCAGCAGCCTAACGGGGACAGGGTTCAACGAGCAGTACTTC.